A single sample gave rise to the 32 T cell receptor beta chains below, sequenced in a study of blood T cell repertoires in COVID-19. Generated by immunoSEQ multiplex PCR, the TCRdb table keeps only in-frame clones and is missing some. The data hold approximately 320,000 clones, with approximately 85% observed a single time. The sequenced sample consisted of peripheral blood. The receptors shown here come from a human donor in a cohort sampled during active COVID-19.

The chain has TRBV9 and TRBJ2-1; 9 bases line up with TRBD2. CDR1 SGDLS and CDR2 YYNGEE come from the germline V gene. CDR3 size: 15 residues. Trimming removed 3 bases from V and 5 bases from J; junction bases left unmatched: 6. The CDR3 loop reads CASSAGGGAHNEQFF. CDR3 sequence (DNA): TGTGCCAGCAGCGCAGGCGGGGGGGCCCACAATGAGCAGTTCTTC.

CDR3 coding DNA: TGTGCCAGCAGCCAGACCGGGACAGGGGCTTACGAGCAGTACTTC. Translation: CASSQTGTGAYEQYF. The rearrangement uses TRBV7-9 and TRBJ2-7, with 10 nucleotides matching TRBD1. The V segment lost 5 bases and the J segment 4 bases; nucleotides outside the gene matches: 8. CDR3 length: 15 residues. Germline values: CDR1 SEHNR, CDR2 FQNEAQ (reference sequence).

The chain recombines TRBV10-3 with TRBJ1-1; D gene uncertain. The germline V gene encodes CDR1 ENHRY and CDR2 SYGVKD. CDR3 length equals 12 residues. V was shortened by 3 bases and J by 11 bases, with 13 bases between the two germline ends. Here the CDR3 DNA reads TGTGCCATCAGTGACGGGAGCCCAGAGGCTTTCTTT. Translating gives CAISDGSPEAFF.

CDR3 sequence: CSASGDRGSYEQYF. CDR3 in DNA: TGCAGTGCTAGTGGGGACAGAGGTTCCTACGAGCAGTACTTC. The rearrangement uses TRBV20-1 and TRBJ2-7; 7 bases line up with TRBD1. The junction had 6 bases not matched to a gene; V was cut back by 3 bases and J by 1 base. The CDR3 spans 14 residues. Germline lookup yields CDR1 DFQATT and CDR2 SNEGSKA (reference sequence).

V gene TRBV6-5 combines with J gene TRBJ2-5, with a weak D call TRBD1 (5 bases). V lost 7 bases to trimming and J lost 0 bases, with 15 bases between them. The germline gives CDR1 MNHEY, CDR2 SVGAGI. This CDR3 contains 15 residues. CDR3 sequence: CASKWGLTYQETQYF. In nucleotides, the CDR3 is TGTGCCAGCAAATGGGGCTTGACCTACCAAGAGACCCAGTACTTC.

DNA of the CDR3: TGCAGCGTTGATGGGGGGAATACGGCTTTCTTT. Translated, it gives CSVDGGNTAFF. The chain carries TRBV29-1 and TRBJ1-1; D perhaps matches TRBD1 (5 bases). The V end was cut by 3 bases, the J end by 11 bases, with 13 bases between. Germline V gene lookup returns CDR1 SQVTM and CDR2 ANQGSEA. This CDR3 is built from 11 residues.

The chain recombines TRBV6-2 or TRBV6-3 with TRBJ2-7; 9 bases are a match to TRBD1. Losses at the gene ends were 1 base for V and 3 bases for J; bases not matched to a gene: 4. This CDR3 region has 15 residues. Germline CDR1 MNHEY, CDR2 SVGEGT. The CDR3 DNA follows: TGTGCCAGCAGTTACTACCGGGACAGGGACTACGAGCAGTACTTC. This gives the protein CASSYYRDRDYEQYF.

V is TRBV6-5 and J is TRBJ2-7; 7 nucleotides agree with TRBD1. V dropped 6 bases and J dropped 3; count of bases not matched to a gene: 14. The germline V gene encodes CDR1 MNHEY and CDR2 SVGAGI. CDR3 size: 16 residues. CDR3 coding DNA: TGTGCCAGCAGCTACAGGGGTATCACGGAGAACTACGAGCAGTACTTC. It is translated as CASSYRGITENYEQYF.

The gene calls are TRBV14 and TRBJ2-3; 11 nucleotides align to TRBD2. The germline CDR1 and CDR2 sequences are SGHDN and FVKESK. This CDR3 region has 18 residues. J gave up 0 bases and V 0 bases, and 5 bases lay outside the gene matches. As DNA, the CDR3 is TGTGCCAGCAGCCAAGAGGGGGGACTAGCGGATAGCACAGATACGCAGTATTTT. Protein product: CASSQEGGLADSTDTQYF.

The chain has TRBV13 and TRBJ2-3; TRBD1 matches 7 bases. The CDR3 contains 15 residues. V shed 4 bases, J shed 6 bases, and the junction held 10 bases outside the gene matches. In germline, CDR1 is PRHDT, CDR2 FYEKMQ (reference sequence). The CDR3 region has the DNA TGTGCCAGCAGCTACGGACAGGCCCCAGGGGATACGCAGTATTTT. This encodes CASSYGQAPGDTQYF.

The chain employs TRBV28 and TRBJ1-5; 10 bases match TRBD1. There are 15 residues in the CDR3. The germline V gene has CDR1 MDHEN and CDR2 SYDVKM. Trimming took 6 bases from V and 7 from J; bases not matched to a gene: 9. The CDR3 sequence: CASRSGTGEVQPQHF. CDR3 in DNA: TGTGCCAGCAGGTCGGGGACAGGGGAAGTGCAGCCCCAGCATTTT.

CDR3: CASRSLTDSQPQHF. CDR3 nucleotides: TGCGCCAGCAGGAGTCTCACGGACAGTCAGCCCCAGCATTTT. V is TRBV10-2 and J is TRBJ1-5; TRBD1 is a possible D gene (6 bases). The CDR3 has 14 amino acids. V was clipped by 6 bases and J by 6 bases, with 15 bases between them. Germline V gives CDR1 WSHSY, CDR2 SAAADI.

The chain carries TRBV9 and TRBJ2-3; D is possibly TRBD1 (6 bases). The germline V and J ends were trimmed by 0 bases and 2 bases, with 10 bases remaining between them. From germline, CDR1 is SGDLS and CDR2 YYNGEE. The CDR3 totals 15 residues. For the CDR3, the DNA is TGTGCCAGCAGCGTAGGAACAGGGATCACAGATACGCAGTATTTT. It specifies CASSVGTGITDTQYF. Based on the CDR3 plus reference TRBV9 and TRBJ2-3, the full variable domain is DSGVTQTPKHLITATGQRVTLRCSPRSGDLSVYWYQQSLDQGLQFLIQYYNGEERAKGNILERFSAQQFPDLHSELNLSSLELGDSALYFCASSVGTGITDTQYFGPGTRLTVL.

The chain employs TRBV5-1 and TRBJ1-2, with a tentative D call TRBD1 (5 bases). CDR3 length equals 16 residues. V was shortened by 3 bases and J by 2 bases, with 17 bases between the two germline ends. Germline CDR1 and CDR2: SGHRS and YFSETQ. The CDR3 loop is CASSSGIGGVNYGYTF. In DNA, the CDR3 is TGCGCCAGCAGCTCGGGGATAGGAGGGGTGAACTATGGCTACACCTTC.

The sample holds a few counts of this clone. The chain recombines TRBV4-1 with TRBJ2-3; 16 bases match TRBD2. Germline V gene data show CDR1 as MGHRA and CDR2 as YSYEKL. The CDR3 has 19 amino acids. Trimming took 3 bases from V and 5 from J; bases not matched to a gene: 11. The CDR3: CASSHPGLAGGPAKDTQYF. In DNA, the CDR3 is TGCGCCAGCAGCCACCCGGGACTAGCGGGGGGGCCGGCCAAAGATACGCAGTATTTT.

The rearrangement links TRBV18 to TRBJ2-2; possible D gene TRBD1, 5 bases. Trimming shortened V by 1 base and J by 5 bases, and 14 bases separated the two germline ends. Germline lookup yields CDR1 KGHSH and CDR2 LQKENI. The CDR3 has 16 amino acids. CDR3 in DNA: TGTGCCAGCTCACCACTTCCCAGGGTCGGGACCGGGGAGCTGTTTTTT. It is translated as CASSPLPRVGTGELFF.

This clone appeared a single time. The chain's CDR3 is CASVPGHPNTEAFF. The CDR3 nucleotides are TGCGCCAGTGTCCCGGGACACCCGAACACTGAAGCTTTCTTT. The chain couples TRBV10-2 to TRBJ1-1; possibly TRBD1 for D (6 bases). The germline V gene encodes CDR1 WSHSY and CDR2 SAAADI. V lost 9 bases, J lost 1 base, and 15 bases lay in between. This CDR3 region has 14 residues.

This chain connects TRBV5-1 to TRBJ1-4; the D gene is possibly TRBD1 (5 bases). The CDR3 consists of 14 residues. V lost 0 bases and J lost 6, with 9 bases in between. Germline CDR1 is SGHRS and CDR2 is YFSETQ. The CDR3 region is CASSLEGPDEKLFF. The CDR3 DNA reads as TGCGCCAGCAGCTTGGAGGGGCCGGATGAAAAACTGTTTTTT.

The V gene is TRBV6-6, the J gene TRBJ1-5, with D uncertain. The CDR3 runs 13 residues. The germline V and J ends were trimmed by 6 bases and 0 bases, with 6 bases remaining between them. The germline V gene encodes CDR1 MNHNY and CDR2 SVGAGI (reference sequence). The CDR3 loop reads CASSHNSNQPQHF. CDR3 DNA: TGTGCCAGCAGCCACAATAGCAATCAGCCCCAGCATTTT.

The chain has TRBV2 and TRBJ2-7, with a tentative D call TRBD2 (6 bases). The CDR3 is made up of 14 amino acids. Germline V gives CDR1 SNHLY, CDR2 FYNNEI. The V gene lost 3 bases and the J gene lost 6 bases, with 15 bases spanning the gap. In DNA, the CDR3 is TGTGCCAGCAGTGATATGGGAGGTAGGGTCGAGCAGTACTTC. It specifies CASSDMGGRVEQYF.

The J gene is TRBJ1-3, the V gene TRBV30; 9 bases map to TRBD1. The V gene's germline CDR1 is GTSNPN and CDR2 SVGIG (reference sequence). J lost 5 bases, V lost 4 bases, and 3 bases had no gene match. This CDR3 has 13 residues. As DNA, the CDR3 is TGTGCCTGGATCAACAGGGGGCGAAACACCATATATTTT. This encodes CAWINRGRNTIYF. Using reference TRBV30 and TRBJ1-3 for the parts outside the CDR3, the full variable domain is SQTIHQWPATLVQPVGSPLSLECTVEGTSNPNLYWYRQAAGRGLQLLFYSVGIGQISSEVPQNLSASRPQDRQFILSSKKLLLSDSGFYLCAWINRGRNTIYFGEGSWLTVV.

The chain joins TRBV11-2 to TRBJ2-7; the match to TRBD1 covers 7 bases. V shed 0 bases and J 7 bases; nucleotides not matched to a gene: 3. Germline CDR1 and CDR2: SGHAT and FQNNGV. CDR3 length: 13 amino acids. The DNA of the CDR3 is TGTGCCAGCAGCTTAGATGTACAGGGGGAGCAGTACTTC. This codes for CASSLDVQGEQYF.

The chain carries TRBV11-2 and TRBJ1-1; no clear D. The CDR3 has 15 amino acids. Germline V gene data show CDR1 as SGHAT and CDR2 as FQNNGV. With 3 bases removed from V and 3 bases from J, the gap between germline ends came to 14 bases. CDR3 amino acids: CASSFIIATHTEAFF. As DNA, the CDR3 is TGTGCCAGCAGCTTTATCATAGCCACCCACACTGAAGCTTTCTTT. The whole variable domain, filled in from reference TRBV11-2 and TRBJ1-1, reads EAGVAQSPRYKIIEKRQSVAFWCNPISGHATLYWYQQILGQGPKLLIQFQNNGVVDDSQLPKDRFSAERLKGVDSTLKIQPAKLEDSAVYLCASSFIIATHTEAFFGQGTRLTVV.

The rearrangement joins TRBV24-1 to TRBJ2-3; 9 bases are shared with TRBD1. The CDR3 consists of 16 residues. Germline-derived CDR1 and CDR2 are KGHDR and SFDVKD. The V gene end was trimmed by 4 bases and the J gene end by 3 bases; junction bases not matched to a gene: 7. The CDR3 loop reads CATSDPGTGKTDTQYF. CDR3 DNA: TGTGCCACCAGTGACCCGGGGACAGGGAAAACAGATACGCAGTATTTT.

The V gene is TRBV5-6, the J gene TRBJ1-2; TRBD1 aligns across 9 bases. In germline, CDR1 is SGHDT, CDR2 YYEEEE. V shed 4 bases and J 5 bases; nucleotides not matched to a gene: 18. CDR3 length: 18 amino acids. Here the CDR3 DNA reads TGTGCCAGCAGCATCACCCTCGGACAGGGGTCTGACGGTTATGGCTACACCTTC. Translating it yields CASSITLGQGSDGYGYTF.

This chain joins TRBV27 and TRBJ1-2; 8 positions agree with TRBD1. The trim removed 3 bases at V and 6 bases at J, leaving 3 bases unmatched. Germline-derived CDR1 and CDR2 are MNHEY and SMNVEV (reference sequence). The CDR3 is made up of 13 amino acids. CDR3 region: CASSFTGGHGYTF. The CDR3 DNA follows: TGTGCCAGCAGTTTTACAGGGGGACATGGCTACACCTTC.

This chain links TRBV12-3 or TRBV12-4 with TRBJ1-4; 7 nucleotides align to TRBD1. J lost 8 bases, V lost 8 bases, and 5 bases had no gene match. This CDR3 spans 12 amino acids. In nucleotides, the CDR3 is TGTGCCAGCCGACAGGGAAGGGAAAAACTGTTTTTT. It codes for CASRQGREKLFF.

J is TRBJ1-4 and V is TRBV6-5; TRBD1 matches 8 bases. The CDR3 spans 15 residues. Unmatched junction bases numbered 5, after V lost 6 bases and J lost 2 bases. CDR1 and CDR2 from the germline V gene are MNHEY and SVGAGI. CDR3 nucleotide sequence: TGTGCCAGCAGCCCCCGGGACAGGACTAATGAAAAACTGTTTTTT. This gives the protein CASSPRDRTNEKLFF.

V gene TRBV24-1 combines with J gene TRBJ1-2; TRBD1 matches at 9 bases. Trimming took 4 bases from V and 3 from J; bases not matched to a gene: 5. CDR1 and CDR2 from the germline V gene are KGHDR and SFDVKD. There are 15 residues in the CDR3. CDR3 nucleotides: TGTGCCACCAGTGACTCGGACAGGGGCCACTATGGCTACACCTTC. Translated: CATSDSDRGHYGYTF.

CDR3 coding DNA: TGTGCCAGCAGCCCAGCAGACAGGGGAGTTCGAGGCTACACCTTC. It codes for CASSPADRGVRGYTF. The V call is TRBV7-3, the J call TRBJ1-2, with TRBD1 matching 8 bases. Unmatched junction bases numbered 13, after V lost 5 bases and J lost 8 bases. The V gene's germline CDR1 is SGHTA and CDR2 FQGTGA. The CDR3 totals 15 residues. The whole variable domain, filled in from reference TRBV7-3 and TRBJ1-2, reads GAGVSQTPSNKVTEKGKYVELRCDPISGHTALYWYRQSLGQGPEFLIYFQGTGAADDSGLPNDRFFAVRPEGSVSTLKIQRTERGDSAVYLCASSPADRGVRGYTFGSGTRLTVV.

The rearrangement links TRBV28 to TRBJ1-1; TRBD1 is a possible D gene (5 bases). Trimming took 6 bases from V and 5 from J, leaving 16 bases between them. Germline CDR1 reads MDHEN; CDR2 reads SYDVKM. The length of the CDR3 is 14 residues. CDR3 in DNA: TGTGCCAGCAGCCGCGGGACCATGAGGACTGAAGCTTTCTTT. Amino acid sequence: CASSRGTMRTEAFF.

The chain has TRBV7-9 and TRBJ1-1; D is unresolved. Germline V gene lookup returns CDR1 SEHNR and CDR2 FQNEAQ (reference sequence). There are 12 residues in the CDR3. Between the trimmed V and J ends, which lost 1 base and 7 bases, there was a span of 7 bases. CDR3 residues: CASSLGAHEAFF. CDR3 in DNA: TGTGCCAGCAGCTTAGGGGCACATGAAGCTTTCTTT.